These 9 T cell receptor beta chains were sequenced from one sample in a study of T-cell memory formation after mild COVID-19. Each CDR3 protein gets one entry after TCRdb re-called the 5' RACE reads with MiXCR. The sample has roughly 580,000 distinct CDR3 sequences, around 17% seen once. Input material: PBMCs or a T cell subset sorted from them (not recorded which). Receptor source: an adult woman who had mild COVID-19 (a few samples of this study predate the infection). Cell type and time point are not known.

The genes are TRBV6-5 and TRBJ2-1, with TRBD1 identical over 8 bases. Germline V gene sequence: CDR1 MNHEY, CDR2 SVGAGI. There are 14 residues in the CDR3. The J segment lost 7 bases and the V segment lost 7 bases, leaving 9 bases of the junction unmatched. CDR3 protein: CASTSPRTGNEQFF. Here the CDR3 DNA reads TGTGCCAGCACTAGTCCACGGACAGGGAATGAGCAGTTCTTC.

This clonotype was seen more than once but under ten times. The chain combines TRBV4-1 with TRBJ2-3, with no clear D. V was clipped by 0 bases and J by 1 base, with 14 bases between them. This CDR3 spans 17 amino acids. CDR1 MGHRA and CDR2 YSYEKL come from the germline V gene. The CDR3 DNA follows: TGCGCCAGCAGCCAAGATGAAGCGTCTTTTGGCACAGATACGCAGTATTTT. Translation gives CASSQDEASFGTDTQYF.

This clonotype turned up a few times. The rearrangement uses TRBV4-3 and TRBJ2-7; 7 positions match TRBD2. V was pared by 3 bases and J by 0 bases, with 8 bases of the junction left unmatched. This CDR3 contains 16 residues. The germline V gene has CDR1 LGHNA and CDR2 YSLEER. CDR3: CASSQGIAGLSYEQYF. DNA for the CDR3: TGCGCCAGCAGCCAGGGGATAGCGGGCCTCTCCTACGAGCAGTACTTC.

A few counts support this clonotype. The rearrangement links TRBV7-2 to TRBJ2-7, with D perhaps matching TRBD2 (6 bases). CDR3 size: 14 residues. The V end lost 5 bases, the J end lost 2 bases, and 13 bases lay between the germline ends. Germline CDR1 SGHTA, CDR2 FQGNSA. The CDR3: CASSKQGLTYEQYF. DNA of the CDR3: TGTGCCAGCAGCAAGCAGGGACTGACCTACGAGCAGTACTTC.

The chain couples TRBV24-1 to TRBJ2-3; D is unclear. The V gene lost 0 bases and the J gene lost 0 bases, with 3 bases spanning the gap. Germline loops: CDR1 KGHDR, CDR2 SFDVKD. The CDR3 covers 14 residues. The CDR3, as DNA: TGTGCCACCAGTGATTTGAAAAGCACAGATACGCAGTATTTT. Protein product: CATSDLKSTDTQYF.

Notes on this clonotype: One junction end disagrees with the germline gene, perhaps due to a read error. This chain uses TRBV12-3 or TRBV12-4 with TRBJ2-2; D not resolved. This CDR3 is 13 amino acids long. The CDR3 protein is CVSSDQNTGELFF. The CDR3 nucleotides are TGTGTCAGCAGCGATCAGAACACCGGGGAGCTGTTTTTT.

This clonotype was recorded a few times. The J gene is TRBJ1-1, the V gene TRBV7-9; D gene ambiguous. Germline V gene sequence: CDR1 SEHNR, CDR2 FQNEAQ (reference sequence). V was pared by 7 bases and J by 1 base, with 7 bases between. CDR3 size: 12 residues. The CDR3: CASNERNTEAFF. The CDR3 DNA sequence: TGTGCCAGCAATGAGAGGAACACTGAAGCTTTCTTT.

The gene calls are TRBV5-1 and TRBJ1-2; tentatively, D is TRBD1 (5 bases). Germline assignment: CDR1 SGHRS and CDR2 YFSETQ. V lost 6 bases to trimming and J lost 8 bases, with 26 bases between them. This CDR3 has 16 residues. The CDR3 nucleotides are TGCGCCAGCAAGGCTTCCCAAACAGGAACTCCCACAGGCTACACCTTC. Its protein is CASKASQTGTPTGYTF.

In its sample, this clonotype was seen a few times. The chain employs TRBV18 and TRBJ2-5; D call uncertain. Per germline, CDR1 KGHSH and CDR2 LQKENI. The CDR3 consists of 13 residues. Trimming left V 1 base short and J 4 bases short, with 7 bases between. The CDR3 region is CASSPHESETQYF. CDR3 DNA: TGTGCCAGCTCACCACACGAGTCAGAGACCCAGTACTTC.